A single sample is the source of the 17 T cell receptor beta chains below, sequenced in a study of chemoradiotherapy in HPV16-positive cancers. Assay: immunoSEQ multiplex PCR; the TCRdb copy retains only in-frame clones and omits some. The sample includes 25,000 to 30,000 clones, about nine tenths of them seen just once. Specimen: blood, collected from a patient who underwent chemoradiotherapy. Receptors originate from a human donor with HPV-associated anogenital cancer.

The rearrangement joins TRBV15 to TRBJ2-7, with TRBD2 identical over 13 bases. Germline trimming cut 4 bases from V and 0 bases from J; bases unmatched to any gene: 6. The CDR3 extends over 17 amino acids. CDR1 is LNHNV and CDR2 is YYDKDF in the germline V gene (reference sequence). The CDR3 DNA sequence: TGTGCCACCAGCACTGCACTAGCGGGAGGGCACTCCTACGAGCAGTACTTC. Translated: CATSTALAGGHSYEQYF.

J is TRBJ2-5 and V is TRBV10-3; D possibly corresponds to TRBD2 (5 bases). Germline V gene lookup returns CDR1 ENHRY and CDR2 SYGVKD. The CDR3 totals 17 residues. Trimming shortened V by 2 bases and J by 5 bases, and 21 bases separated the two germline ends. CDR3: CAISESPLREGRETQYF. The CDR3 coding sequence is TGTGCCATCAGTGAGAGCCCACTCCGCGAGGGCAGGGAGACCCAGTACTTC.

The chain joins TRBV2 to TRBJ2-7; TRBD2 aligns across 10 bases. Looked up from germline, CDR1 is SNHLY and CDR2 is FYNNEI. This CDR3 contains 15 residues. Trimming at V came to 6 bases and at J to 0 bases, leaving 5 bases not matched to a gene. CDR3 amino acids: CASSRLAGDSYEQYF. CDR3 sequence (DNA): TGTGCCAGCAGCCGACTAGCGGGCGACTCCTACGAGCAGTACTTC.

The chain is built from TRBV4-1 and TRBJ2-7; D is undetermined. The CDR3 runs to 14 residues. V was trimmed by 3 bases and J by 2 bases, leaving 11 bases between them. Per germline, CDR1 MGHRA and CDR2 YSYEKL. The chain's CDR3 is CASSHETTPYEQYF. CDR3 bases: TGCGCCAGCAGCCACGAAACTACTCCCTACGAGCAGTACTTC.

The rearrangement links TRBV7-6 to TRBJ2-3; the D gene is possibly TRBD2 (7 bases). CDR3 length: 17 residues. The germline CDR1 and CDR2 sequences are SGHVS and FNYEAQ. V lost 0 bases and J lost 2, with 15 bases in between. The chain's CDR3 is CASSLAAGALVTDTQYF. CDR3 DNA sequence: TGTGCCAGCAGCTTAGCGGCGGGGGCGTTGGTCACAGATACGCAGTATTTT.

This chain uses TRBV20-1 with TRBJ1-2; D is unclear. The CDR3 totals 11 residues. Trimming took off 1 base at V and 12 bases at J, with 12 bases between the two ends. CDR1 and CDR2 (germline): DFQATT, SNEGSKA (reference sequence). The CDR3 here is CSARGSGEHTF. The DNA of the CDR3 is TGCAGTGCTAGAGGCTCTGGGGAGCACACCTTC.

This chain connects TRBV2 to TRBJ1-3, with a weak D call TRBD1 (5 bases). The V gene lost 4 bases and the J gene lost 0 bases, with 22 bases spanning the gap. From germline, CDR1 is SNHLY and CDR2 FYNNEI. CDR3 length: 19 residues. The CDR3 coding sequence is TGTGCCAGCAGTGCTTATGGCGGGGGAACAATATTCTCTGGAAACACCATATATTTT. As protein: CASSAYGGGTIFSGNTIYF. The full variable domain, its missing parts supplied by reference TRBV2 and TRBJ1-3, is EPEVTQTPSHQVTQMGQEVILRCVPISNHLYFYWYRQILGQKVEFLVSFYNNEISEKSEIFDDQFSVERPDGSNFTLKIRSTKLEDSAMYFCASSAYGGGTIFSGNTIYFGEGSWLTVV.

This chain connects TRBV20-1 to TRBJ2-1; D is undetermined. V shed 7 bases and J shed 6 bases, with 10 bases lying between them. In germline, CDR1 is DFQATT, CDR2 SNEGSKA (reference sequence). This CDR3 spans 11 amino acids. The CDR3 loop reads CSGGPVNEQFF. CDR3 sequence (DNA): TGCAGTGGCGGTCCTGTCAATGAGCAGTTCTTC.

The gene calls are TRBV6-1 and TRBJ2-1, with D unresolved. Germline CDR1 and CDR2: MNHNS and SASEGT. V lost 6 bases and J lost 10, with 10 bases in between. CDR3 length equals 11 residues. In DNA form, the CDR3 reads TGTGCCAGCAGGCCAGCGTGGGAGCAGTTCTTC. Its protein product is CASRPAWEQFF.

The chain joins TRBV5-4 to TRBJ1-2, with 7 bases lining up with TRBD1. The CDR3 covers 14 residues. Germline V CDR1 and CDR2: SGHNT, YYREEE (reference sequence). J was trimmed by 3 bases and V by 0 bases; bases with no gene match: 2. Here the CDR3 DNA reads TGTGCCAGCAGCTTGGGACAGGGTTACTATGGCTACACCTTC. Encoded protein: CASSLGQGYYGYTF. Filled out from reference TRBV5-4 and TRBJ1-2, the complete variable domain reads ETGVTQSPTHLIKTRGQQVTLRCSSQSGHNTVSWYQQALGQGPQFIFQYYREEENGRGNFPPRFSGLQFPNYSSELNVNALELDDSALYLCASSLGQGYYGYTFGSGTRLTVV.

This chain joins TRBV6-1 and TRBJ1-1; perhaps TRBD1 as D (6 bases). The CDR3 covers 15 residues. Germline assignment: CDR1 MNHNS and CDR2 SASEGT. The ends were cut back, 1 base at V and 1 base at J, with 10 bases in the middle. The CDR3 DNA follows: TGTGCCAGCAGTGAAGGGGCAGGGGCGAACACTGAAGCTTTCTTT. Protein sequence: CASSEGAGANTEAFF.

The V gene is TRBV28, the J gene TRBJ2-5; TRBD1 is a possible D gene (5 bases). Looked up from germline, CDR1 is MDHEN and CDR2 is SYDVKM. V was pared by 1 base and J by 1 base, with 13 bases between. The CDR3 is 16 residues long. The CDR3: CASSLYQQGPQETQYF. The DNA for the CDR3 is TGTGCCAGCAGTTTATACCAGCAGGGCCCCCAAGAGACCCAGTACTTC.

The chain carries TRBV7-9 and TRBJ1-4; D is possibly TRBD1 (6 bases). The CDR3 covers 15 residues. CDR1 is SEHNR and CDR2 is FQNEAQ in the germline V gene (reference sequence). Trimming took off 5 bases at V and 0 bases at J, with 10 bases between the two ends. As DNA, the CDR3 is TGTGCCAGCAGCCGCGGGGGGCCAACTAATGAAAAACTGTTTTTT. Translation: CASSRGGPTNEKLFF.

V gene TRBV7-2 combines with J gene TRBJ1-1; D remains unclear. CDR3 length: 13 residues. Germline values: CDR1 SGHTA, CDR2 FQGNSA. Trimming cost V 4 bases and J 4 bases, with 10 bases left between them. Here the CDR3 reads CASSSGPRTEAFF. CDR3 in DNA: TGTGCCAGCAGCTCCGGACCGCGCACTGAAGCTTTCTTT.

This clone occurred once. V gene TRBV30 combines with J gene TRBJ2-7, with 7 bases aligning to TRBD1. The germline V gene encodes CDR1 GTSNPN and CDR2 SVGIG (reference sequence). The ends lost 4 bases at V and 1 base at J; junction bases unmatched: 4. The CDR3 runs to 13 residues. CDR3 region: CAWKPGQSYEQYF. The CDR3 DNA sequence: TGTGCCTGGAAACCGGGACAGTCCTACGAGCAGTACTTC.

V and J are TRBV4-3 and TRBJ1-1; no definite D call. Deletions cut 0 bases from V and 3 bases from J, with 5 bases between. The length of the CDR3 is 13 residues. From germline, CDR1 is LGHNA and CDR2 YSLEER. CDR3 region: CASSQETDTEAFF. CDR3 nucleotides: TGCGCCAGCAGCCAAGAAACAGACACTGAAGCTTTCTTT.

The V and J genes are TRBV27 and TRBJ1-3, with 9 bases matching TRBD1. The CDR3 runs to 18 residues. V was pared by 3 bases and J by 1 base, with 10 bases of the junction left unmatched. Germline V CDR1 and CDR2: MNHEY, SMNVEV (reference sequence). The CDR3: CASSFPDDRGCSGNTIYF. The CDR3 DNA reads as TGTGCCAGCAGTTTCCCCGATGACAGGGGGTGTTCTGGAAACACCATATATTTT.